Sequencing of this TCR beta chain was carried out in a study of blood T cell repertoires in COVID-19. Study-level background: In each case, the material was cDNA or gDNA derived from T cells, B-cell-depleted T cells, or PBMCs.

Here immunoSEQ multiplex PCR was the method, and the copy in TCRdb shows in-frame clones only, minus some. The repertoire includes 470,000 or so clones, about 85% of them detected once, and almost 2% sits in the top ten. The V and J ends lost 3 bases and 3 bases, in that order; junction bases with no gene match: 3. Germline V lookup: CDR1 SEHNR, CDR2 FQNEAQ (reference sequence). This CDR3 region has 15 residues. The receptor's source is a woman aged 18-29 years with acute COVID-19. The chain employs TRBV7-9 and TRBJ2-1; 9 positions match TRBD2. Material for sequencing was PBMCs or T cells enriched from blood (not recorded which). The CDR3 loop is CASSFSGSNYNEQFF. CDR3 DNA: TGTGCCAGCAGCTTTAGCGGGAGTAACTACAATGAGCAGTTCTTC.